This record concerns one TCR beta chain sequence. This clone turned up a few times. It has no known antigen specificity. Per-base qualities were not stored, and no clone one base away is much larger. The sample originates from a study of T cells in localized non-small cell lung cancer (dated by TCRdb to the early 2020s). For context, the study as a whole: Comparing tumors with uninvolved tumor-adjacent lungs, the study looked at the T cell repertoires of a few hundred patients with early-stage NSCLC. The cohort comprised 200 to 300 treatment-naïve NSCLC patients with resected, localized lung tumors. NSCLC patients had a mean age of approximately 66 years, and approximately 140 were male and 107 female. What the work shows at the level of the full study, not this receptor alone: Multi-region tumor sequencing was not performed, so intratumor heterogeneity could not be excluded. Higher blood T cell density associated with longer overall survival, while higher adjacent-lung clonality associated with shorter survival. Because of the exploratory design, TCR variables were selected using unadjusted p-values without false-discovery rate correction. The highest T cell clonality was observed in uninvolved tumor-adjacent lung, where clonality exceeded that of tumor, suggesting that antigenic responses were more focused in uninvolved tumor-adjacent lung. A median of approximately 57 of the top 100 tumor clones were detected in paired uninvolved adjacent lung, and approximately 28 of these tumor clones were also found among the top 100 clones of the paired uninvolved adjacent lung.

TCR beta CDR3 regions were sequenced from DNA using the immunoSEQ Assay. The published analysis was carried out like this. To compute T cell density, TCR beta template counts were normalized to usable DNA, which was estimated by amplifying housekeeping genes. Richness was estimated using the preseqR package, with extrapolation to 400,000 templates for PBMC samples and to 120,000 templates for tissue samples. Clonality was defined as one minus Pielou's evenness. Tissue-enriched TCRs were identified by differential abundance testing using productive amino-acid clonotypes, minimum total count 5 and alpha 0.1. The Jaccard Index and the Morisita Overlap Index were used to measure how much the repertoires overlapped between compartments. TCR beta CDR3s were clustered by GLIPH together with public tetramer-defined viral CDR3s, and at least three viral sequences plus V-gene enrichment were required for viral motifs. The clones in this table, taken by TCRdb from immuneACCESS, are in-frame only. Not every clone is retained; where verified, under half of the shortfall comes from an unresolved V gene, and the cause of the rest is unknown. V, J and clone size are taken as reported in that table, and D and trimming were inferred from the DNA itself. Present in this sample are about 77,000 clones, around nine tenths of which were seen just once. Together, the top ten hold about 20% of the sample.

At diagnosis, peripheral blood, uninvolved tumor-adjacent lung and tumor were collected and stored as a combination of fresh-frozen and FFPE material. For TCR repertoire profiling, blood samples were analyzed in the form of peripheral blood mononuclear cells. The germline V gene encodes CDR1 SGHAT and CDR2 FQNNGV. Reading from cysteine to phenylalanine, the CDR3 counts 13 amino acids. Left in the record is the CDR3 DNA by itself, 39 bases read in frame from the first base. V loses 5 bases of germline sequence and J loses 7 bases, and the interval between the two ends is 14 bases. This receptor was identified in a woman aged 35 to 70 with stage I squamous cell lung carcinoma. The starting material was peripheral blood, obtained before any cancer treatment. The rearranged segments are TRBV11-2 and TRBJ2-5; TRBD2 is possibly the D segment (6 matching bases). The nucleotide sequence is TGTGCCAGCAGCCCTGGGACTTCAACGACCCAGTACTTC. This yields the protein CASSPGTSTTQYF.